The sequence of this T cell receptor beta chain was determined in a study of shared clonotypes between healthy human individuals. DNA at roughly 0.2 ug, about 30,000 T cell genomes, went into sorted-subset replicate PCRs. Original handling: ImmunoSEQ sequences covered only the junction and lacked quality scores; filtering therefore differed. Method: immunoSEQ multiplex PCR; TCRdb's copy keeps in-frame clones and lacks some. V and J calls plus clone size are reproduced from that table; the DNA served to infer D and trimming. In the table there are about 2.2 million clones, about 93% of which are singletons. The naive CD8 fraction comprised CD45RO-negative cells positively selected for CCR7 and excluded terminally differentiated effector memory CD45RA+ cells. Among the donors, all were Caucasian adults who lived in Nashville, Tennessee. V lost 3 bases and J lost 4, with 15 bases in between. CDR3 length equals 15 residues. Per the germline V gene, CDR1 is LNHDA and CDR2 is SQIVND (reference sequence).

The sequence came from a man in his late teens or twenties in good health. Some clones in this sample may be carry-over from other donors' samples. The sequenced sample consisted of naive CD8+ T cells from PBMCs. The chain links TRBV19 to TRBJ1-2; TRBD1 might be the D (5 bases). The chain's CDR3 is CASSILTWGGYGYTF. CDR3 coding DNA: TGTGCCAGTAGTATCCTCACATGGGGGGGCTATGGCTACACCTTC.